This note documents a single TCR beta chain sequence. The data were obtained in a study of T cell responses to AZD1222 COVID-19 vaccine. Deletions cut 3 bases from V and 5 bases from J, with 13 bases between. This CDR3 contains 14 residues. Germline-derived CDR1 and CDR2 are LNHDA and SQIVND (reference sequence). The table came from immunoSEQ multiplex PCR; TCRdb's copy has only in-frame clones and leaves some out. The data hold 150,000 to 200,000 clones, with about 90% observed a single time. This chain uses TRBV19 with TRBJ2-5; D is unclear. The sequence came from an adult who received the AZD1222 COVID-19 vaccine. Specimen: peripheral blood, collected 28 days after the second AZD1222 dose. In DNA form, the CDR3 reads TGTGCCAGTAGTATCGACGCCCTTGGGGAGACCCAGTACTTC. Residues: CASSIDALGETQYF.